The clone carrying this T cell receptor (beta chain) was counted once. The antigen is not known. Here immunoSEQ multiplex PCR was the method, and the copy in TCRdb shows in-frame clones only, minus some. The sample includes fewer than 35,000 clones, 85% to 90% of them seen just once. This record belongs to a study of OX40 agonist ivuxolimab in advanced cancers. On the study more broadly: Having had anti-PD-1, anti-PD-L1 or anti-CTLA-4 therapy before was allowed, and approximately 40% had some. Regarding the study as a whole: Doses of 0.1 to 3.0 mg/kg were accompanied by clonal expansion of CD4+ and CD8+ blood T cells by week 6. Certain nonresponding patients likewise had low normalized T-cell clonal expansion.

Autoimmune disease history or systemic immunosuppression led to patient exclusion. CDR3 length equals 11 residues. Deletions cut 3 bases from V and 4 bases from J, with 0 bases between. Germline values: CDR1 SGHVS, CDR2 FQNEAQ. This chain uses TRBV7-8 with TRBJ2-2; no definite D call. Sequences were derived from CD4+ or CD8+ T cells sorted from blood, sampled in a trial of the OX40 agonist ivuxolimab. The TCR sequence derives from an adult with an advanced solid tumor such as melanoma, head and neck, liver or kidney cancer. The CDR3 protein is CASSFTGELFF. The CDR3 DNA reads as TGTGCCAGCAGCTTCACCGGGGAGCTGTTTTTT.